Following are 25 T cell receptor beta chains from one sample sequenced in a study of blood T cell repertoires in COVID-19. TCRdb's copy holds only in-frame clones and misses some; the assay was immunoSEQ multiplex PCR. The sample has approximately 350,000 clones; about nine tenths are singletons. The sequenced sample was peripheral blood. These receptors came from a woman between 45 and 60 years old with COVID-19, enrolled during active disease.

The V gene is TRBV24-1, the J gene TRBJ2-6; weak D call: TRBD1 (6 bases). There are 19 residues in the CDR3. Between the trimmed V and J ends, which lost 4 bases and 4 bases, there was a span of 22 bases. Per the germline V gene, CDR1 is KGHDR and CDR2 is SFDVKD. The CDR3 DNA sequence: TGTGCCACCAGTGACCATTTTGGGGTACAGGGCTCCGGGGCCAACGTCCTGACTTTC. Translating gives CATSDHFGVQGSGANVLTF.

The chain combines TRBV5-1 with TRBJ2-7, with 7 nucleotides matching TRBD2. Germline CDR1 is SGHRS and CDR2 is YFSETQ. After removal of 4 bases from V and 2 bases from J, the junction contained 9 bases not matched to a gene. The CDR3 covers 15 residues. CDR3 loop: CASSVAPSGPYEQYF. For the CDR3, the DNA is TGCGCCAGCAGCGTTGCTCCTAGCGGCCCCTACGAGCAGTACTTC.

The chain uses TRBV11-2 and TRBJ1-1; 7 bases match TRBD1. Germline V CDR1 and CDR2: SGHAT, FQNNGV. Trimming removed 4 bases from V and 7 bases from J; junction bases left unmatched: 9. The CDR3 sequence is 14 residues long. The CDR3 protein is CASSSHRGIGEAFF. The CDR3 nucleotides read TGTGCCAGCAGCTCACACAGGGGAATCGGTGAAGCTTTCTTT.

The chain has TRBV27 and TRBJ2-2; D is perhaps TRBD1 (6 bases). The CDR3 runs 15 residues. The germline CDR1 and CDR2 sequences are MNHEY and SMNVEV (reference sequence). Trimming left V 2 bases short and J 4 bases short, with 11 bases between. The CDR3 loop reads CASSLGGISTGELFF. CDR3 sequence (DNA): TGTGCCAGCAGTTTAGGGGGCATCAGCACCGGGGAGCTGTTTTTT.

This rearrangement joins TRBV28 to TRBJ1-2; D unclear. The V end lost 3 bases, the J end lost 0 bases, and 8 bases lay between the germline ends. The germline V gene has CDR1 MDHEN and CDR2 SYDVKM. The CDR3 covers 14 residues. CDR3 nucleotide sequence: TGTGCCAGCAGTTTGGTATTAGCTAACTATGGCTACACCTTC. Protein sequence: CASSLVLANYGYTF.

The chain uses TRBV9 and TRBJ2-2; D is possibly TRBD2 (6 bases). The CDR3 contains 16 residues. Trimming removed 1 base from V and 3 bases from J, with 13 bases in between. The germline gives CDR1 SGDLS, CDR2 YYNGEE. The CDR3 DNA follows: TGTGCCAGCAGCGTACGAGGGAGGACCGACACCGGGGAGCTGTTTTTT. This translates into CASSVRGRTDTGELFF. Together with reference TRBV9 and TRBJ2-2, the CDR3 gives the full variable domain: DSGVTQTPKHLITATGQRVTLRCSPRSGDLSVYWYQQSLDQGLQFLIQYYNGEERAKGNILERFSAQQFPDLHSELNLSSLELGDSALYFCASSVRGRTDTGELFFGEGSRLTVL.

This chain joins TRBV29-1 and TRBJ2-1; 14 bases align to TRBD2. In germline, CDR1 is SQVTM, CDR2 ANQGSEA. Germline trimming cut 6 bases from V and 4 bases from J; bases unmatched to any gene: 2. The CDR3 loop spans 14 amino acids. The CDR3 DNA reads as TGCAGCGTAGGACTAGCGGGAGGATACAATGAGCAGTTCTTC. Its protein product is CSVGLAGGYNEQFF.

The rearrangement links TRBV19 to TRBJ2-4; possibly TRBD1 for D (6 bases). CDR1 is LNHDA, CDR2 SQIVND, per germline (reference sequence). Trimming cost V 4 bases and J 7 bases, with 23 bases left between them. The CDR3 totals 17 residues. CDR3 sequence reads: CASSKTVRPQGGNIQYF. CDR3 sequence (DNA): TGTGCCAGTAGTAAAACCGTTAGACCACAGGGTGGGAACATTCAGTACTTC.

Concerning this clone itself: Other nucleotide sequences in the sample specify the same CDR3. V usage is TRBV5-1 and J usage is TRBJ2-3, with 14 bases aligning to TRBD2. V lost 5 bases and J lost 1; bases outside the gene matches: 3. The CDR3 is 16 amino acids. Germline CDR1 SGHRS, CDR2 YFSETQ. Here the CDR3 DNA reads TGCGCCAGCAGTGGGACTAGCGGGAGAGGCACAGATACGCAGTATTTT. This codes for CASSGTSGRGTDTQYF.

The chain couples TRBV5-1 to TRBJ2-1, with 15 bases aligning to TRBD2. The germline V gene has CDR1 SGHRS and CDR2 YFSETQ. CDR3 length: 16 residues. J lost 8 bases, V lost 1 base, and 4 bases had no gene match. The CDR3 coding sequence is TGCGCCAGCAGCTTGACCGGGACTAGCGGGAGGTATGAGCAGTTCTTC. The encoded protein is CASSLTGTSGRYEQFF.

This chain links TRBV13 with TRBJ2-5; 11 nucleotides match TRBD2. The CDR3 has 16 residues. J gave up 1 base and V 5 bases, and 6 bases lay outside the gene matches. Germline CDR1 reads PRHDT; CDR2 reads FYEKMQ (reference sequence). CDR3 DNA sequence: TGTGCCAGCAGCCTAACTAGCGGGAGCCTCCAAGAGACCCAGTACTTC. It yields the protein CASSLTSGSLQETQYF.

V gene TRBV2 combines with J gene TRBJ2-1, with 7 bases lining up with TRBD2. With 5 bases clipped from V and 6 bases from J, the junction kept 4 bases outside the gene matches. CDR1 is SNHLY and CDR2 is FYNNEI in the germline V gene. The CDR3 runs 13 residues. This chain's CDR3 is CASSRTRLNEQFF. CDR3 DNA: TGTGCCAGCAGTCGGACTAGGCTCAATGAGCAGTTCTTC.

This clone was observed a few times. The genes are TRBV6-1 and TRBJ2-2, with 7 nucleotides matching TRBD1. This CDR3 has 15 amino acids. V shed 2 bases, J shed 5 bases, and the junction held 5 bases outside the gene matches. CDR1 MNHNS and CDR2 SASEGT come from the germline V gene. The CDR3 is CASSERQGRTGELFF. The CDR3 DNA is TGTGCCAGCAGTGAAAGACAGGGAAGGACCGGGGAGCTGTTTTTT.

This chain links TRBV10-2 with TRBJ2-7; 8 bases align to TRBD1. CDR3 size: 13 residues. V was pared by 8 bases and J by 2 bases, with 5 bases of the junction left unmatched. Germline CDR1 WSHSY, CDR2 SAAADI. CDR3 residues: CASWTGMAYEQYF. The CDR3 bases are TGCGCCAGCTGGACAGGGATGGCCTACGAGCAGTACTTC.

The chain combines TRBV6-6 with TRBJ1-3, with 7 positions matching TRBD1. The CDR3 covers 15 residues. V gave up 4 bases and J gave up 0 bases; unmatched junction bases: 3. CDR1 and CDR2 from the germline V gene are MNHNY and SVGAGI (reference sequence). CDR3 coding DNA: TGTGCCAGCAGTTCAGGGGGTAACTCTGGAAACACCATATATTTT. Amino acids: CASSSGGNSGNTIYF.

V and J are TRBV6-5 and TRBJ2-7, with 10 positions matching TRBD1. The germline V gene encodes CDR1 MNHEY and CDR2 SVGAGI. The CDR3 runs 16 residues. Trimming at V came to 0 bases and at J to 3 bases, leaving 5 bases not matched to a gene. The CDR3 coding sequence is TGTGCCAGCAGTTACTCGGGACAGGGGCTTTTCTACGAGCAGTACTTC. It specifies CASSYSGQGLFYEQYF.

The gene calls are TRBV30 and TRBJ1-1; TRBD1 aligns across 7 bases. Germline CDR1 is GTSNPN and CDR2 is SVGIG (reference sequence). The J segment lost 5 bases and the V segment lost 3 bases, leaving 3 bases of the junction unmatched. This CDR3 has 12 amino acids. This CDR3 reads CAWRGGRTEAFF. Written as DNA, the CDR3 is TGTGCCTGGAGAGGGGGCAGAACTGAAGCTTTCTTT.

This sequence joins TRBV3-1 (or the pseudogene TRBV3-2) and TRBJ2-1, with D maybe TRBD2 (6 bases). V dropped 4 bases and J dropped 5 bases, with 18 bases sitting between them. This CDR3 comprises 16 residues. Germline CDR1 and CDR2: LGHDT and YNNKEL (reference sequence). The CDR3 region is CASSPRGMGRNNEQFF. CDR3 DNA sequence: TGTGCCAGCAGCCCACGGGGGATGGGGCGGAACAATGAGCAGTTCTTC.

V gene TRBV3-1 (or the pseudogene TRBV3-2) combines with J gene TRBJ2-5; TRBD1 aligns across 8 bases. This CDR3 region has 18 residues. J lost 0 bases, V lost 0 bases, and 9 bases had no gene match. Germline V lookup: CDR1 LGHDT, CDR2 YNNKEL (reference sequence). CDR3 nucleotides: TGTGCCAGCAGCCAAGAATTCGGACAGGGCCGTTACCAAGAGACCCAGTACTTC. Translation gives CASSQEFGQGRYQETQYF.

This clone turned up a few times. The chain combines TRBV2 with TRBJ1-4; 8 bases agree with TRBD1. The CDR3 runs to 14 residues. The V segment lost 6 bases and the J segment 7 bases; nucleotides outside the gene matches: 7. Per the germline V gene, CDR1 is SNHLY and CDR2 is FYNNEI. CDR3: CASRFTGGGEKLFF. The CDR3, as DNA: TGTGCCAGCAGATTTACAGGGGGAGGTGAAAAACTGTTTTTT.

This chain connects TRBV2 to TRBJ2-6; 8 bases match TRBD1. Trimming removed 4 bases from V and 0 bases from J; junction bases left unmatched: 2. The CDR3 is 16 residues long. CDR1 and CDR2 from the germline V gene are SNHLY and FYNNEI. CDR3 region: CASSGQGASGANVLTF. CDR3 DNA sequence: TGTGCCAGCAGTGGGCAGGGGGCCTCTGGGGCCAACGTCCTGACTTTC.

This chain links TRBV29-1 with TRBJ1-1, with a weak D call TRBD1 (6 bases). This CDR3 is built from 14 residues. Germline V gene lookup returns CDR1 SQVTM and CDR2 ANQGSEA. Trimming left V 5 bases short and J 2 bases short, with 15 bases between. The CDR3 reads CSVPTDRYNTEAFF. The CDR3 DNA follows: TGCAGCGTTCCTACGGACAGATATAACACTGAAGCTTTCTTT.

The V and J genes are TRBV11-2 and TRBJ1-5; perhaps TRBD1 as D (6 bases). CDR3 length: 15 residues. With 2 bases removed from V and 4 bases from J, the gap between germline ends came to 12 bases. Looked up from germline, CDR1 is SGHAT and CDR2 is FQNNGV. CDR3 region: CASSLSGRGNQPQHF. Here the CDR3 DNA reads TGTGCCAGCAGCTTAAGTGGCAGGGGAAATCAGCCCCAGCATTTT.

The chain couples TRBV7-3 to TRBJ1-1; 7 bases are a match to TRBD1. Trimming removed 5 bases from V and 1 base from J; junction bases left unmatched: 4. This CDR3 comprises 14 residues. Germline values: CDR1 SGHTA, CDR2 FQGTGA. CDR3 sequence: CASSDRAGNTEAFF. CDR3 DNA: TGTGCCAGCAGCGACAGGGCCGGGAACACTGAAGCTTTCTTT.

V is TRBV10-1 and J is TRBJ2-5, with 7 bases aligning to TRBD1. Trimming at V came to 3 bases and at J to 4 bases, leaving 8 bases not matched to a gene. The CDR3 has 15 amino acids. Germline CDR1 and CDR2: WNHNN and SYGVQD (reference sequence). For the CDR3, the DNA is TGCGCCAGCAGTGAAGCGAGGGGGCCGGTAGAGACCCAGTACTTC. Amino acids: CASSEARGPVETQYF.